This TCR beta chain was captured in a study of blood T cell repertoires in COVID-19 (dated by TCRdb to about 2020). At the level of the whole study: Collaborator samples came from the United States, Italy and Spain and covered acute and convalescent phases of COVID-19. The material from the prospective study consisted of cDNA or gDNA derived from T cells, B-cell-depleted T cells, or PBMCs. Subjects who had been exposed to COVID-19, were actively infected with it, or had recovered from it provided the deeply sampled blood TCRbeta repertoires that made up the dataset. The repertoires were made available in a free public database intended to serve as a resource for research on the immune response to SARS-CoV-2. Samples were obtained from the ongoing ImmuneRACE study (first 160 participants) and from about 1,300 subjects provided by 6 global collaborators. Sample metadata almost always included a de-identified subject ID, COVID-19 status, age in years and sex. Where available, HLA class I and class II types were taken from metadata supplied by the sample provider and were not determined by assay-based typing.

TCRbeta CDR3 regions were amplified from genomic DNA using the immunoSEQ Assay, a bias-controlled multiplex PCR. The authors' pipeline ran thus. The number of nucleated cells in each sample was estimated from the amplification of reference gene primers within the assay. To quantify the absolute abundance of each unique TCRbeta CDR3 rearrangement, sequence reads were collapsed and filtered. For each sample, productive Simpson clonality was calculated by taking the square root of Simpson's diversity index across productive rearrangements. TCRdb obtained this table from immuneACCESS and retained in-frame rearrangements with V and J assigned. These tables miss some clones; where compared with another copy, unresolved V genes account for less than half of the shortfall, and the remainder is unexplained. The DNA was the basis for D and trimming; V, J and clone size are from that table. This sample is represented by fewer than 250,000 clones; around 90% of them were singletons. In total, the top ten clones hold roughly 10% of the sample.

In the prospective study, participants were 18 to 89 years old, resided in about two dozen geographic areas of the United States, and were enrolled through a virtual design. In the prospective study, cohorts were assigned on the basis of participant-reported clinical history obtained from a screening survey and a study questionnaire. Recovered participants in ImmuneRACE Cohort 3 were defined as having two consecutive negative NP/OP PCR tests, clearance from a healthcare professional, or resolution of symptoms. Mobile phlebotomists in the prospective study collected whole blood, serum and a nasopharyngeal or oropharyngeal swab from every participant. Participants in the prospective study had the option to provide additional blood draws and questionnaires over a 2-month period. Prospective study blood samples were shipped either frozen or at room temperature before DNA extraction. Between the V and J ends, shortened by 5 bases and 5 bases respectively, the junction contains 13 bases. CDR1 SEHNR and CDR2 FQNEAQ were looked up in the germline V gene (reference sequence). From cysteine to phenylalanine, the CDR3 is 13 amino acids long. The sequence is cut down to CDR3 DNA, 39 bases in frame from base 1.

To note about this clone: Its specific antigen is unknown. The input lacks base qualities; no much larger clone sits a single base away.

The paper as a whole reports these results and caveats: The amount of clinical and demographic metadata varied by source and participant and was provided uncurated.

The chain uses TRBV7-9 and TRBJ2-7; the D gene is not confidently resolved. Sequenced: PBMCs or T cells enriched from blood (not recorded which). The TCR sequence derives from a man under 40 who had recovered from COVID-19. In nucleotide form, the sequence is TGTGCCAGCAGCGGTTCCAATAGAGACGAGCAGTACTTC. It encodes CASSGSNRDEQYF. The reference TRBV7-9 and TRBJ2-7 proteins fill in what lies around the CDR3, so the full variable domain reads DTGVSQNPRHKITKRGQNVTFRCDPISEHNRLYWYRQTLGQGPEFLTYFQNEAQLEKSRLLSDRFSAERPKGSFSTLEIQRTEQGDSAMYLCASSGSNRDEQYFGPGTRLTVT.